The clone carrying this T cell receptor beta chain was detected many times. Its target is unknown. This entry is derived from a study of CD8 T cells in ankylosing spondylitis. The CDR3 has 16 residues. V shed 10 bases and J shed 6 bases, with 25 bases lying between them. Germline lookup yields CDR1 ENHRY and CDR2 SYGVKD. Study results and caveats: Reportedly, significant enrichment of disease-linked clones occurred in matched ankylosing spondylitis synovial fluid. Seemingly distinctive of ankylosing spondylitis blood was a TCR beta motif formed by eight highly homologous variants.

TCRdb re-called the 5' RACE reads with MiXCR, one entry per CDR3 protein. The table shows 250,000 to 300,000 distinct CDR3 sequences, with 20% occurring only once. Sequencing was carried out using blood, either unsorted or a sorted T cell fraction (not recorded which). This TCR was sampled from a male donor with ankylosing spondylitis or in good health (not recorded which). The chain uses TRBV10-3 and TRBJ1-5, with a tentative D call TRBD1 (5 bases). DNA of the CDR3: TGTGCCACCAACAGCCAGGCGGGGCGGGACGGTCAGCCCCAGCATTTT. Protein product: CATNSQAGRDGQPQHF.